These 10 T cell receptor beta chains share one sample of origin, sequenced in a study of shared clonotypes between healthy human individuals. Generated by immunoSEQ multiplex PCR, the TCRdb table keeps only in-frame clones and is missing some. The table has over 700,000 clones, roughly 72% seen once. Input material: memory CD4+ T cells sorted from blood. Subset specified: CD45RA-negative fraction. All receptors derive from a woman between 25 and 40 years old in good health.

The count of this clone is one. CDR3 sequence: CASRTHRTGYRETQYF. CDR3 sequence (DNA): TGCGCCAGCAGGACGCACCGAACAGGGTACAGAGAGACCCAGTACTTC. The rearrangement uses TRBV5-1 and TRBJ2-5; possibly TRBD1 for D (6 bases). The CDR3 covers 16 residues. The V end lost 5 bases, the J end lost 4 bases, and 21 bases lay between the germline ends. CDR1 SGHRS and CDR2 YFSETQ come from the germline V gene. The full variable domain, with the rest looked up from reference TRBV5-1 and TRBJ2-5, is KAGVTQTPRYLIKTRGQQVTLSCSPISGHRSVSWYQQTPGQGLQFLFEYFSETQRNKGNFPGRFSGRQFSNSRSEMNVSTLELGDSALYLCASRTHRTGYRETQYFGPGTRLLVL.

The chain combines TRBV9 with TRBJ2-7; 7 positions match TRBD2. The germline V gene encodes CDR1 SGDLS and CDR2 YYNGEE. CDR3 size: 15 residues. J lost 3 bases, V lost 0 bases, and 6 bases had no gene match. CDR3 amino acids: CASSVGERDYYEQYF. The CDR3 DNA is TGTGCCAGCAGCGTAGGGGAGCGGGATTACTACGAGCAGTACTTC. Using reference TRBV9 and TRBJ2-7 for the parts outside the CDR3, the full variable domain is DSGVTQTPKHLITATGQRVTLRCSPRSGDLSVYWYQQSLDQGLQFLIQYYNGEERAKGNILERFSAQQFPDLHSELNLSSLELGDSALYFCASSVGERDYYEQYFGPGTRLTVT.

CDR3 residues: CASSRGGPNEKLFF. CDR3 nucleotide sequence: TGTGCCAGCTCACGTGGGGGCCCTAATGAAAAACTGTTTTTT. The V call is TRBV18, the J call TRBJ1-4; D perhaps matches TRBD1 (6 bases). V was pared by 4 bases and J by 3 bases, with 9 bases between. Germline V gene sequence: CDR1 KGHSH, CDR2 LQKENI. The CDR3 runs 14 residues.

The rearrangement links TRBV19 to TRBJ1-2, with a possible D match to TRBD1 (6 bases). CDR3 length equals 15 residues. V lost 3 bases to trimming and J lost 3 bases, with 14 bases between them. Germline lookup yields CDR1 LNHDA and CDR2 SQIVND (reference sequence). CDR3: CASSMSTGPYYGYTF. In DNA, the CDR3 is TGTGCCAGTAGTATGTCGACAGGACCATACTATGGCTACACCTTC.

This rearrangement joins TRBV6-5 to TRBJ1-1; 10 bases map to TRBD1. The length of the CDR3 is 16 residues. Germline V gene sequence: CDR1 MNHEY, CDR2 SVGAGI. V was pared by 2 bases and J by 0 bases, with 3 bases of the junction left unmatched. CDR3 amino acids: CASSYPGTGVNTEAFF. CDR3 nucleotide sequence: TGTGCCAGCAGTTACCCAGGGACAGGGGTGAACACTGAAGCTTTCTTT.

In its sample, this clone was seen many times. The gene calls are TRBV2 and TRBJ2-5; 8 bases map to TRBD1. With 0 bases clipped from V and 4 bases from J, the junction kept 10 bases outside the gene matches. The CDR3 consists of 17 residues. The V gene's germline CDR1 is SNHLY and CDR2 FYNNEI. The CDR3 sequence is CASSEALPAGGTETQYF. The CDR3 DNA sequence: TGTGCCAGCAGTGAAGCGCTTCCGGCAGGGGGCACAGAGACCCAGTACTTC.

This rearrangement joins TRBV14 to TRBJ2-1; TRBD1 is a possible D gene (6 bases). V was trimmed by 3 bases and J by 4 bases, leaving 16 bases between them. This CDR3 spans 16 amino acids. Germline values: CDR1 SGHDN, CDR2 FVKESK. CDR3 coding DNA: TGTGCCAGCAGCCAGATCAGGGGTCTCTCATACAATGAGCAGTTCTTC. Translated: CASSQIRGLSYNEQFF.

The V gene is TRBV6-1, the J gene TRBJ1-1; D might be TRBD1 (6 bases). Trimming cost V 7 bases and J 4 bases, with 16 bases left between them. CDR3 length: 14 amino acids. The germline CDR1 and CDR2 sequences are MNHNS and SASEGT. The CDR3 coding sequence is TGTGCCAGCAAGCGTGAAGGGGGGGGCACTGAAGCTTTCTTT. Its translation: CASKREGGGTEAFF.

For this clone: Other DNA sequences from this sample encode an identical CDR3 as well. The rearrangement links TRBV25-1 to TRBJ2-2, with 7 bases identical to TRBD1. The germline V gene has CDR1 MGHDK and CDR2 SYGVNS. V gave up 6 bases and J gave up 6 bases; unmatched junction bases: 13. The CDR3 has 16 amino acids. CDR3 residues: CASSLSWDRGAGELFF. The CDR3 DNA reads TGTGCCAGCAGCCTTTCGTGGGACAGAGGGGCCGGGGAGCTGTTTTTT.

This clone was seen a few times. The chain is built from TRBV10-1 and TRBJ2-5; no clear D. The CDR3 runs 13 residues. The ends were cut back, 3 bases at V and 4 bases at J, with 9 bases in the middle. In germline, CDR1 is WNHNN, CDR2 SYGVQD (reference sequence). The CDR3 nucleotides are TGCGCCAGCAGTGACAGGATCGGAGAGACCCAGTACTTC. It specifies CASSDRIGETQYF.